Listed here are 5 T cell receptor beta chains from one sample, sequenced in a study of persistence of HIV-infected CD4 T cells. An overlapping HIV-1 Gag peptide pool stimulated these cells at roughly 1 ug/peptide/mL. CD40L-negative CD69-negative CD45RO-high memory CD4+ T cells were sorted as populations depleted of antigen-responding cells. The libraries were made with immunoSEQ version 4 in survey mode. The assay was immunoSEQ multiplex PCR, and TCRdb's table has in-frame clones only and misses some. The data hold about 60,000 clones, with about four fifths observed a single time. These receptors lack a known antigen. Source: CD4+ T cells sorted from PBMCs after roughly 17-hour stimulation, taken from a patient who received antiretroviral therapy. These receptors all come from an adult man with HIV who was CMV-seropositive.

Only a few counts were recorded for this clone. The CDR3 region is CSVSPGGSRYGYTF. The CDR3, as DNA: TGCAGCGTTTCCCCTGGGGGGAGCCGGTATGGCTACACCTTC. The J gene is TRBJ1-2, the V gene TRBV29-1, with D possibly TRBD1 on 5 matching bases. The length of the CDR3 is 14 residues. Germline-derived CDR1 and CDR2 are SQVTM and ANQGSEA. V was pared by 5 bases and J by 5 bases, with 18 bases between.

The CDR3 protein is CATSDPEGRGYNEQFF. DNA of the CDR3: TGTGCCACCAGTGATCCGGAGGGAAGGGGTTACAATGAGCAGTTCTTC. J is TRBJ2-1 and V is TRBV24-1; D possibly corresponds to TRBD2 (6 bases). CDR3 length: 16 residues. V lost 3 bases to trimming and J lost 4 bases, with 15 bases between them. The germline V gene encodes CDR1 KGHDR and CDR2 SFDVKD.

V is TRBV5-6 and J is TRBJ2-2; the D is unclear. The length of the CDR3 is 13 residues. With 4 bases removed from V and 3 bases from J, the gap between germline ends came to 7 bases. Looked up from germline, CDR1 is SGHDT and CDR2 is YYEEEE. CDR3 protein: CASSPPHTGELFF. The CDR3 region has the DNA TGTGCCAGCAGCCCACCCCACACCGGGGAGCTGTTTTTT.

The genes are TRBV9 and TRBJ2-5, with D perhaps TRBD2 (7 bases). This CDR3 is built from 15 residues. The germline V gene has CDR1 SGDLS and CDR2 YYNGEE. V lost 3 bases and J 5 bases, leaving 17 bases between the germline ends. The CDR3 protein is CASSGGGALRETQYF. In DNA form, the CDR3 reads TGTGCCAGCAGCGGTGGGGGGGCGCTACGGGAGACCCAGTACTTC.

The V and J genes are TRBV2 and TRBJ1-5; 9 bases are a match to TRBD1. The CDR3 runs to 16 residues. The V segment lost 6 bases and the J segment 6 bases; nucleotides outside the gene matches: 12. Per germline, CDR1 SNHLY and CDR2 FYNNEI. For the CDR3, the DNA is TGTGCCAGCAGGCTACAGGGGGCGCCCCAAGGTCAGCCCCAGCATTTT. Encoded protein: CASRLQGAPQGQPQHF.